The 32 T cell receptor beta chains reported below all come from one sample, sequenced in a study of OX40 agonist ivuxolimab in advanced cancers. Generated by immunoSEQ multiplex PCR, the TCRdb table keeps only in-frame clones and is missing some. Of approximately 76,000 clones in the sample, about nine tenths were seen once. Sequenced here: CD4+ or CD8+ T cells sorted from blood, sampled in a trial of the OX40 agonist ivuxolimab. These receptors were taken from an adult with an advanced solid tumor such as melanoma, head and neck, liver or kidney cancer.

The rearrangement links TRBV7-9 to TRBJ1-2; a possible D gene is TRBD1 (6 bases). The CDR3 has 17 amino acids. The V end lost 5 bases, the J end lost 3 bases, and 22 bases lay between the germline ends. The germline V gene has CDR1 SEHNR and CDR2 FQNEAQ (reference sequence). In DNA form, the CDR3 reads TGTGCCAGCAGCACCGGGGGGCGGGGGGCACGTGACTATGGCTACACCTTC. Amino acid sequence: CASSTGGRGARDYGYTF.

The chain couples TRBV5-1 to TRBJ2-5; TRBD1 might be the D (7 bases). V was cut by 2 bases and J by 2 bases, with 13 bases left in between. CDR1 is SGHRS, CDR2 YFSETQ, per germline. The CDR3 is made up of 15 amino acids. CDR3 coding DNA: TGCGCCAGCAGCTTAGGGGGCGGGAATCAAGAGACCCAGTACTTC. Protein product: CASSLGGGNQETQYF. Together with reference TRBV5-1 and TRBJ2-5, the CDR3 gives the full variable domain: KAGVTQTPRYLIKTRGQQVTLSCSPISGHRSVSWYQQTPGQGLQFLFEYFSETQRNKGNFPGRFSGRQFSNSRSEMNVSTLELGDSALYLCASSLGGGNQETQYFGPGTRLLVL.

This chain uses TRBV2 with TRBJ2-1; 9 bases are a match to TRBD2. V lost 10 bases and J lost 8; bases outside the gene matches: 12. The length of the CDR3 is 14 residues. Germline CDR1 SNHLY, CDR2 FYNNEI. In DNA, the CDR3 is TGTGCCACCAGACTAGCGGCGGCAATCGATGAGCAGTTCTTC. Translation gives CATRLAAAIDEQFF.

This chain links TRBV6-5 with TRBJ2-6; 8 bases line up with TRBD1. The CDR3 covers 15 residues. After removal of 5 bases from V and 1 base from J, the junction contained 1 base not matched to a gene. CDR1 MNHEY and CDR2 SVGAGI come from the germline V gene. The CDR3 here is CASSRDRSGANVLTF. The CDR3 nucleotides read TGTGCCAGCAGTCGGGACAGGTCTGGGGCCAACGTCCTGACTTTC.

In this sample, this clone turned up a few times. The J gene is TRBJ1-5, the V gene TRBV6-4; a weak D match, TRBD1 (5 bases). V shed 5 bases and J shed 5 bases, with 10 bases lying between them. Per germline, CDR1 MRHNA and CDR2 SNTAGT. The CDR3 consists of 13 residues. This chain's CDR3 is CASSWGADQPQHF. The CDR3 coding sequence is TGTGCCAGCAGTTGGGGCGCCGATCAGCCCCAGCATTTT.

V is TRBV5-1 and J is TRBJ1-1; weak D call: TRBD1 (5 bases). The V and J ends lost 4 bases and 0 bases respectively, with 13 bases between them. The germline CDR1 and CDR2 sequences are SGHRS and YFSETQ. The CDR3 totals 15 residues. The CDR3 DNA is TGCGCCAGCAGCGTCCCCGGGGGTATGAACACTGAAGCTTTCTTT. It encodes CASSVPGGMNTEAFF.

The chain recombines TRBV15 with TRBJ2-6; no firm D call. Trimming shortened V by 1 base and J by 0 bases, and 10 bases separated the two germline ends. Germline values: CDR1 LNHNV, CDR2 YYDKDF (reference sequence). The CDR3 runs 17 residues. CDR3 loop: CATSRVKGGSGANVLTF. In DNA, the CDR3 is TGTGCCACCAGCAGAGTTAAGGGTGGCTCTGGGGCCAACGTCCTGACTTTC.

The CDR3 sequence is CASSPGGSRFSNQPQHF. The CDR3 region has the DNA TGTGCCAGCTCACCGGGGGGCAGCAGATTTAGCAATCAGCCCCAGCATTTT. V usage is TRBV18 and J usage is TRBJ1-5, with D possibly TRBD1 on 6 matching bases. Trimming removed 3 bases from V and 0 bases from J, with 15 bases in between. CDR1 is KGHSH, CDR2 LQKENI, per germline. The CDR3 has 17 residues.

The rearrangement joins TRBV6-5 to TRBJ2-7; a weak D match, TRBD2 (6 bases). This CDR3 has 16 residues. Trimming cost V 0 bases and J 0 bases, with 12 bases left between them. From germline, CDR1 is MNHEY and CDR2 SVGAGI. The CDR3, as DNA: TGTGCCAGCAGTTACTCGGGGAGGTACGGCTCCTACGAGCAGTACTTC. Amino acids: CASSYSGRYGSYEQYF.

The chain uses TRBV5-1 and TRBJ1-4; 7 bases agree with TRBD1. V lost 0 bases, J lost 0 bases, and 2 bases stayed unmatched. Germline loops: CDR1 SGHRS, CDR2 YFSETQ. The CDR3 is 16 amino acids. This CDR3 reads CASSLGQGATNEKLFF. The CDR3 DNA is TGCGCCAGCAGCTTGGGGCAGGGGGCAACTAATGAAAAACTGTTTTTT.

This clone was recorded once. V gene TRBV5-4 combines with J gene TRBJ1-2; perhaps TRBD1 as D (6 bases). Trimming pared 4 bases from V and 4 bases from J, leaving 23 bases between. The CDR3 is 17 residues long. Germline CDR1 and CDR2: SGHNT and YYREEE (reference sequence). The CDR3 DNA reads TGTGCCAGCAGCCCTCGGGACAAGGAGGCTCTCGGCTATGGCTACACCTTC. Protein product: CASSPRDKEALGYGYTF. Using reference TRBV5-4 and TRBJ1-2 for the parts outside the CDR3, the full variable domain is ETGVTQSPTHLIKTRGQQVTLRCSSQSGHNTVSWYQQALGQGPQFIFQYYREEENGRGNFPPRFSGLQFPNYSSELNVNALELDDSALYLCASSPRDKEALGYGYTFGSGTRLTVV.

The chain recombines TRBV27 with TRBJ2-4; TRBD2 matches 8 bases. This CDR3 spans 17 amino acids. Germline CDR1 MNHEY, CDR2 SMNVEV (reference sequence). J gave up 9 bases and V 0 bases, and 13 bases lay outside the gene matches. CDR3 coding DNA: TGTGCCAGCAGTTTATCGTCGGGGTGGGGCGGGAGGTCCATTCAGTACTTC. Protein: CASSLSSGWGGRSIQYF.

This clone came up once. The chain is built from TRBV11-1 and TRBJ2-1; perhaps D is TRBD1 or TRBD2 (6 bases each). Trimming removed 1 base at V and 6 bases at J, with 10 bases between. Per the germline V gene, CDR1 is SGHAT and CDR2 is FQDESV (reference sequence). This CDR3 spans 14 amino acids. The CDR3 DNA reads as TGTGCCAGCAGCTTAGGGGGGGCTAGCAATGAGCAGTTCTTC. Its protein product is CASSLGGASNEQFF.

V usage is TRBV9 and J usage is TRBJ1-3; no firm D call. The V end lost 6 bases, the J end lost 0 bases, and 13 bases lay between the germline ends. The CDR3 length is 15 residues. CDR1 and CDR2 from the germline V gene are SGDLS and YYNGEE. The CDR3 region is CASTATATSGNTIYF. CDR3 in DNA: TGTGCCAGCACCGCGACGGCTACCTCTGGAAACACCATATATTTT.

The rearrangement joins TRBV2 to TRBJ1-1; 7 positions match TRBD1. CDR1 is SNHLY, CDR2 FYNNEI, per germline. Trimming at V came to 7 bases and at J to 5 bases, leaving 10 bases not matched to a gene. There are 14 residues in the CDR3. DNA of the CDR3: TGTGCCAGCACCGCTAGGACAGGATTAACTGAAGCTTTCTTT. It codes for CASTARTGLTEAFF.

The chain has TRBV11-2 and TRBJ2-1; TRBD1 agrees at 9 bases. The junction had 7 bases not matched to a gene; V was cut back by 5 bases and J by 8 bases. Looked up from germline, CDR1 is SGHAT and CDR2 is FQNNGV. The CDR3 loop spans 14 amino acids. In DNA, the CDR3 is TGTGCCAGCAGCCGCCGGGACAGGGAGGATGAGCAGTTCTTC. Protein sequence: CASSRRDREDEQFF. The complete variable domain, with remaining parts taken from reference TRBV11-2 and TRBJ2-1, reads EAGVAQSPRYKIIEKRQSVAFWCNPISGHATLYWYQQILGQGPKLLIQFQNNGVVDDSQLPKDRFSAERLKGVDSTLKIQPAKLEDSAVYLCASSRRDREDEQFFGPGTRLTVL.

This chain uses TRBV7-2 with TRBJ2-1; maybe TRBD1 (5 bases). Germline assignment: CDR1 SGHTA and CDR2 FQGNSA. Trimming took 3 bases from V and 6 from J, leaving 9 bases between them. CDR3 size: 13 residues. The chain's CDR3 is CASSLWGINEQFF. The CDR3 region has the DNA TGTGCCAGCAGCTTGTGGGGCATCAATGAGCAGTTCTTC.

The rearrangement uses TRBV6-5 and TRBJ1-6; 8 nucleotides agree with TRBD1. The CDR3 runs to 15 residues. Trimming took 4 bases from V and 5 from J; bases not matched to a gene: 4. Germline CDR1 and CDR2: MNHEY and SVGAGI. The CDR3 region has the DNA TGTGCCAGCAGTTCGACAGGGGTGGATAATTCACCCCTCCACTTT. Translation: CASSSTGVDNSPLHF.

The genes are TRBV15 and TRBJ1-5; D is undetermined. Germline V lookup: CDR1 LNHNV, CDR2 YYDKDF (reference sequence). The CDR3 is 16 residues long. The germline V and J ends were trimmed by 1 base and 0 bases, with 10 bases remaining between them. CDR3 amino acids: CATSRGIRSSNQPQHF. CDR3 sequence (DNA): TGTGCCACCAGCAGAGGAATTAGGAGTAGCAATCAGCCCCAGCATTTT.

The CDR3: CASSVTGNTEAFF. The DNA for the CDR3 is TGTGCCAGCAGTGTAACAGGAAACACTGAAGCTTTCTTT. The chain joins TRBV6-5 to TRBJ1-1; the D gene is possibly TRBD1 (5 bases). CDR1 and CDR2 (germline): MNHEY, SVGAGI. This CDR3 is built from 13 residues. The germline V and J ends were trimmed by 5 bases and 2 bases, with 9 bases remaining between them.

The CDR3 spells CASTSPGGSEQYF. CDR3 sequence (DNA): TGTGCCAGCACCTCCCCTGGGGGTTCCGAGCAGTACTTC. The chain carries TRBV5-5 and TRBJ2-7, with D perhaps assigned TRBD1 or TRBD2 (5 bases each). Per the germline V gene, CDR1 is SGHKS and CDR2 is YYEKEE (reference sequence). The ends were cut back, 6 bases at V and 6 bases at J, with 16 bases in the middle. The CDR3 contains 13 residues. Using reference TRBV5-5 and TRBJ2-7 for the parts outside the CDR3, the full variable domain is DAGVTQSPTHLIKTRGQQVTLRCSPISGHKSVSWYQQVLGQGPQFIFQYYEKEERGRGNFPDRFSARQFPNYSSELNVNALLLGDSALYLCASTSPGGSEQYFGPGTRLTVT.

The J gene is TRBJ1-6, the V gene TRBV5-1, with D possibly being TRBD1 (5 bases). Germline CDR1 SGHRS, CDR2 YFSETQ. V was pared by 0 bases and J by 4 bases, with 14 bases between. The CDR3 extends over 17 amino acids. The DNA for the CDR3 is TGCGCCAGCAGCTTGGATGGGGCACCCCAGTATAATTCACCCCTCCACTTT. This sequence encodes CASSLDGAPQYNSPLHF.

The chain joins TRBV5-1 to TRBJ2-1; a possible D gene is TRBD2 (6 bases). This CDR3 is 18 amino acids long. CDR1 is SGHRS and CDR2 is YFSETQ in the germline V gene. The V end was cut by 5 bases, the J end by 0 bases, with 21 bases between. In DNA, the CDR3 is TGCGCCAGCAGGTTCCGGGACTCTACTTATAGCTCCTACAATGAGCAGTTCTTC. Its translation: CASRFRDSTYSSYNEQFF.

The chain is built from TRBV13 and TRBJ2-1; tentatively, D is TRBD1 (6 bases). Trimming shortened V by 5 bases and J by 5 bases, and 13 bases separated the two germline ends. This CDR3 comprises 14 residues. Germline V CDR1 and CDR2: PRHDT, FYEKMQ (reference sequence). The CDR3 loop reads CASSVDRINNEQFF. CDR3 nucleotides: TGTGCCAGCAGCGTGGACAGAATTAACAATGAGCAGTTCTTC.

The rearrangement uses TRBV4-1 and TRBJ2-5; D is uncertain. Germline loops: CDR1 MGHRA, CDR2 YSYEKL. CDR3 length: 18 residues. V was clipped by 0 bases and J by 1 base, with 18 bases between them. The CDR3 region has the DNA TGCGCCAGCAGCCAAGATCATGCCCGCCCTCGGGTCCAAGAGACCCAGTACTTC. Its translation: CASSQDHARPRVQETQYF.

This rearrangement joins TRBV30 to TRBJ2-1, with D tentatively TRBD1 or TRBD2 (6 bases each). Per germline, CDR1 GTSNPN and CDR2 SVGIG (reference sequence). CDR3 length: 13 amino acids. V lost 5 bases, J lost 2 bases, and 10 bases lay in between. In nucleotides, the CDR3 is TGTGCCTGGGCGGAGGGGGCCTACAATGAGCAGTTCTTC. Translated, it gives CAWAEGAYNEQFF.

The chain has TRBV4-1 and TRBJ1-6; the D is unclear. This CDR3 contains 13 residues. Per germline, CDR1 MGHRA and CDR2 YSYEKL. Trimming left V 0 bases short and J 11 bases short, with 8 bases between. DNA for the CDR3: TGCGCCAGCAGCCAAGATCGAGACACACCCCTCCACTTT. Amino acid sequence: CASSQDRDTPLHF.

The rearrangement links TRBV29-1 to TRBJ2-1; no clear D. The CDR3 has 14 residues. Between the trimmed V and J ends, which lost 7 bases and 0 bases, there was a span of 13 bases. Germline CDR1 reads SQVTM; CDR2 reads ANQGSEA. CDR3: CSADRQTSYNEQFF. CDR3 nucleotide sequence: TGCAGCGCCGATCGACAAACCTCCTACAATGAGCAGTTCTTC.

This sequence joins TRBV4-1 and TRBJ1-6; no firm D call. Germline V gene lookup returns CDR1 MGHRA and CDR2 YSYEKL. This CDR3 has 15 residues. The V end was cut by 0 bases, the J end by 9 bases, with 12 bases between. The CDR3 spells CASSQERQYPSPLHF. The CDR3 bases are TGCGCCAGCAGCCAAGAACGCCAGTACCCTTCACCCCTCCACTTT.

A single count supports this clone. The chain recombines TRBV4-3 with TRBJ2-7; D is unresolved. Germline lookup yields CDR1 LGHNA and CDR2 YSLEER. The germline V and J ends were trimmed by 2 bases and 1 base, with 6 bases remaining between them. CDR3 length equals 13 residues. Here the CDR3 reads CASSQIISYEQYF. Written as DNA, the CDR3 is TGCGCCAGCAGCCAAATTATTTCCTACGAGCAGTACTTC.

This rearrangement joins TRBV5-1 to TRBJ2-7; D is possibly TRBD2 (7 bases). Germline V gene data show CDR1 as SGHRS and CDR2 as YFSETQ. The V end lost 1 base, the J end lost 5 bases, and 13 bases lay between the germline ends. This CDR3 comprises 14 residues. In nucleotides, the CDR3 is TGCGCCAGCAGCTTGCAGGGGACTACCCACGAGCAGTACTTC. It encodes CASSLQGTTHEQYF.

This chain's CDR3 is CASSDGFEGIYGYTF. The CDR3 coding sequence is TGTGCCAGCAGTGACGGGTTCGAGGGGATCTATGGCTACACCTTC. The chain is built from TRBV6-4 and TRBJ1-2, with D perhaps matching TRBD1 (5 bases). Trimming cost V 2 bases and J 4 bases, with 14 bases left between them. This CDR3 comprises 15 residues. Germline V gene data show CDR1 as MRHNA and CDR2 as SNTAGT.